This TCR beta chain was profiled in a study of cytomegalovirus exposure and HLA in healthy donors. About the study: In a previous analysis, 110 million or so unique TCR beta sequences were found from some 180 million T cells.

Study observations and caveats: CMV serostatus was the only immune exposure information that was available. Cytomegalovirus status, reportedly, was diagnosed with high specificity and sensitivity by the classifier. Further analysis was carried out later, and it showed several of the most significant clusters appearing linked to common viral pathogens.

Trimming removed 4 bases from V and 1 base from J; junction bases left unmatched: 3. The length of the CDR3 is 14 residues. CDR1 is SGHTS, CDR2 YDEGEE, per germline. 60 Vbeta and 13 Jbeta primers were used in PCR. Here immunoSEQ multiplex PCR was the method, and the copy in TCRdb shows in-frame clones only, minus some. The sample lists approximately 130,000 clones; roughly 79% were seen once. To note about this clone: As yet, its antigen is unknown.

The chain links TRBV5-8 to TRBJ2-5; 8 nucleotides match TRBD2. The sequencing input was PBMCs. This TCR derives from a woman aged 40 to 50 in good health and CMV-seronegative. The CDR3 bases are TGTGCCAGCAGCACCGGACTAGCCCAAGAGACCCAGTACTTC. Encoded protein: CASSTGLAQETQYF.